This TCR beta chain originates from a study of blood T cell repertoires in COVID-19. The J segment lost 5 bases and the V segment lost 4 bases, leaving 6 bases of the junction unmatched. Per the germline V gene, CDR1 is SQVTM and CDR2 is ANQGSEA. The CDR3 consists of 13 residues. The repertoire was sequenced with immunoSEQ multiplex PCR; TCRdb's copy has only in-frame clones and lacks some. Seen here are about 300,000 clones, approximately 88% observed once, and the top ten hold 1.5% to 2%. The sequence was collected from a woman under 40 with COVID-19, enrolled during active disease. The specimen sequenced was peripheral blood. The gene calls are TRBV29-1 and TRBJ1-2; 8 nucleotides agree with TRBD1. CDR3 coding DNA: TGCAGCGTTGGGACAGGGCTTCGGTATGGCTACACCTTC. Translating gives CSVGTGLRYGYTF.